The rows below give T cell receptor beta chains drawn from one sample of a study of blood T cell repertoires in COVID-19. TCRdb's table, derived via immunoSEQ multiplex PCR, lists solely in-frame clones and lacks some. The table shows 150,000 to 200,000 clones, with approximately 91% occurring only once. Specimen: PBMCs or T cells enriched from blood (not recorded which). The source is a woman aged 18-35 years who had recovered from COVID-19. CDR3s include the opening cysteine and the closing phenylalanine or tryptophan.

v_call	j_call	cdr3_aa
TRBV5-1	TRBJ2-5	CASSLAGGQETQYF
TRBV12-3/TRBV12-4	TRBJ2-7	CASSPGRSEQYF
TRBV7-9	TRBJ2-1	CASSSTSGRGSYNEQFF
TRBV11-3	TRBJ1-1	CASSLVQNTEAFF
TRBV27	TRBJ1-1	CASRTLLRQEGSTEAFF
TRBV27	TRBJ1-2	CASSLWPGGDYGYTF
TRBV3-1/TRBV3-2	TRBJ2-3	CASSNSGRGGDTQYF
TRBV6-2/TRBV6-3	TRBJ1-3	CASSLLISGNTIYF
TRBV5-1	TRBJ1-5	CASSLTPTGPAGQPQHF
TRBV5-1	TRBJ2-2	CASSSLVDTGELFF
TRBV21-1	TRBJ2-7	CASSIWTSGIYEQYF
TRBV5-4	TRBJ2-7	CASSRGGTTYEQYF
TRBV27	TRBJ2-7	CASSPGTRSYEQYF
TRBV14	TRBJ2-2	CASSQDRSGRLKAGELFF